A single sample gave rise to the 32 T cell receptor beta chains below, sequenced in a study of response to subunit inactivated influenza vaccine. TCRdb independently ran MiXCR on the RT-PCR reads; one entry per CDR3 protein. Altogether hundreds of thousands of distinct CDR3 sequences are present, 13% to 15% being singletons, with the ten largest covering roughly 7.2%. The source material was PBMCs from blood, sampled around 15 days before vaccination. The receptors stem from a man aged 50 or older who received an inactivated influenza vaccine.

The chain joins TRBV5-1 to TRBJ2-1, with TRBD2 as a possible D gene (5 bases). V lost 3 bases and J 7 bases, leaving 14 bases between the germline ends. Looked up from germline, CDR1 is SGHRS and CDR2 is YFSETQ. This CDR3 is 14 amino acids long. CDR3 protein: CASSSSGLHNEQFF. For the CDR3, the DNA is TGCGCCAGCAGCTCCTCCGGACTTCATAATGAGCAGTTCTTC.

In DNA, the CDR3 is TGCGCCAGCAGCCAACGAAGGGGTGGCGGGGAGCTGTTTTTT. Amino acids: CASSQRRGGGELFF. The chain recombines TRBV4-3 with TRBJ2-2; maybe TRBD1 (5 bases). Germline CDR1 is LGHNA and CDR2 is YSLEER. V lost 2 bases and J lost 7, with 11 bases in between. The CDR3 has 14 amino acids.

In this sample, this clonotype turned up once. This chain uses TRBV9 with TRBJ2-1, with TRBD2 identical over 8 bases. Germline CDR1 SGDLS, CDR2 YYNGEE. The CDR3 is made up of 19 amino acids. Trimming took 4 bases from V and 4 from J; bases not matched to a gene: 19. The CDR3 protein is CASSLRASGPKGGYNEQFF. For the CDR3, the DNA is TGTGCCAGCAGCCTGCGGGCTAGCGGGCCCAAGGGGGGTTACAATGAGCAGTTCTTC. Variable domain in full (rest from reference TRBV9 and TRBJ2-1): DSGVTQTPKHLITATGQRVTLRCSPRSGDLSVYWYQQSLDQGLQFLIQYYNGEERAKGNILERFSAQQFPDLHSELNLSSLELGDSALYFCASSLRASGPKGGYNEQFFGPGTRLTVL.

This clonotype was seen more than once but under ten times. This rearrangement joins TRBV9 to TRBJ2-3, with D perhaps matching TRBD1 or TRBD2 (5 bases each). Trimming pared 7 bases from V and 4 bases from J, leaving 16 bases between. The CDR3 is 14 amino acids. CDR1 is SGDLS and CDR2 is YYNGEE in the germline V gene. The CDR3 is CASSIGTAADTQYF. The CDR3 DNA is TGTGCCAGCTCAATTGGGACGGCGGCAGATACGCAGTATTTT. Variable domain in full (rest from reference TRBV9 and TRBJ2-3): DSGVTQTPKHLITATGQRVTLRCSPRSGDLSVYWYQQSLDQGLQFLIQYYNGEERAKGNILERFSAQQFPDLHSELNLSSLELGDSALYFCASSIGTAADTQYFGPGTRLTVL.

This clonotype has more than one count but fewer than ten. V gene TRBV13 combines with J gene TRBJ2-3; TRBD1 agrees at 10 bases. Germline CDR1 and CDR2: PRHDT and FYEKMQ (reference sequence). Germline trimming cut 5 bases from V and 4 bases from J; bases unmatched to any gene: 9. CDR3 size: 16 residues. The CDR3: CASSPAGTGVPDTQYF. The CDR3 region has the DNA TGTGCCAGCAGCCCTGCCGGGACAGGGGTCCCAGATACGCAGTATTTT. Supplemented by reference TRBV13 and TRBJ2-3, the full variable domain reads AAGVIQSPRHLIKEKRETATLKCYPIPRHDTVYWYQQGPGQDPQFLISFYEKMQSDKGSIPDRFSAQQFSDYHSELNMSSLELGDSALYFCASSPAGTGVPDTQYFGPGTRLTVL.

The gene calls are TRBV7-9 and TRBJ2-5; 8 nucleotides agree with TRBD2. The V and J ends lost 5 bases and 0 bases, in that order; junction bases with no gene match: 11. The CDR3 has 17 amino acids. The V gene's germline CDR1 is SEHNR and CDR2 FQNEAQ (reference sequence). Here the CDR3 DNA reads TGTGCCAGCAGCACCCGGACTAGCACAAAGTACCAAGAGACCCAGTACTTC. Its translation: CASSTRTSTKYQETQYF.

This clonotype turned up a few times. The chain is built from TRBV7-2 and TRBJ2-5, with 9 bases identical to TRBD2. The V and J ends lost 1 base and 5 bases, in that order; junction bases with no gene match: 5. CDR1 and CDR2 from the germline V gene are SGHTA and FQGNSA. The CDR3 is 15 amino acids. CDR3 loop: CASSLGGGALETQYF. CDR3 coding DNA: TGTGCCAGCAGCTTAGGCGGGGGGGCCCTCGAGACCCAGTACTTC. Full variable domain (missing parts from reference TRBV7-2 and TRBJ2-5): GAGVSQSPSNKVTEKGKDVELRCDPISGHTALYWYRQSLGQGLEFLIYFQGNSAPDKSGLPSDRFSAERTGGSVSTLTIQRTQQEDSAVYLCASSLGGGALETQYFGPGTRLLVL.

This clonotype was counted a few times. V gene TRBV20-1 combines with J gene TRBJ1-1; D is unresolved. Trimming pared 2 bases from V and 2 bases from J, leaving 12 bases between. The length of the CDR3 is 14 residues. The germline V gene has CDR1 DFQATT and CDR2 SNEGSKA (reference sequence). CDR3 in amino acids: CSARPPQYNTEAFF. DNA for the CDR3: TGCAGTGCTAGACCTCCCCAGTATAACACTGAAGCTTTCTTT.

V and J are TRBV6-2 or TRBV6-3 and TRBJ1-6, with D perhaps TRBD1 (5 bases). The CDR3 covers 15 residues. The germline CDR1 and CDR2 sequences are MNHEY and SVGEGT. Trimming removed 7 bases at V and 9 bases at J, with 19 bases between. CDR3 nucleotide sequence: TGTGCCAGCACCGACGGGGCCCGGACAATTTCACCCCTCCACTTT. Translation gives CASTDGARTISPLHF.

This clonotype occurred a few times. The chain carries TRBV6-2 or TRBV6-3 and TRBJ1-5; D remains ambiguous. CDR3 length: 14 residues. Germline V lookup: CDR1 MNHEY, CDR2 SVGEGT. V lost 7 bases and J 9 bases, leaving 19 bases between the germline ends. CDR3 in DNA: TGTGCCAGCAACACTCCGGGCCAAGTCCGGCCCCAGCATTTT. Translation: CASNTPGQVRPQHF.

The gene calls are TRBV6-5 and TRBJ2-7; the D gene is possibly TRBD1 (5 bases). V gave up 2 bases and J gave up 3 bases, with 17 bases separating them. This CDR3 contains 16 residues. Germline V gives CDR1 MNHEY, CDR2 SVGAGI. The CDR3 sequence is CASSYPSGRQGYEQYF. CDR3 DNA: TGTGCCAGCAGTTACCCCTCCGGACGGCAGGGCTACGAGCAGTACTTC.

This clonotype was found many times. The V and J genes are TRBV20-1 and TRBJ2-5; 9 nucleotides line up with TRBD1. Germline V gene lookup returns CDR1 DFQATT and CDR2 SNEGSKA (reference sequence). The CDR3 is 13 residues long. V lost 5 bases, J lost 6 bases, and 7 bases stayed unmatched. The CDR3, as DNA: TGCAGTGCTGGGGGACAGGGAGTCCAGACCCAGTACTTC. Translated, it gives CSAGGQGVQTQYF.

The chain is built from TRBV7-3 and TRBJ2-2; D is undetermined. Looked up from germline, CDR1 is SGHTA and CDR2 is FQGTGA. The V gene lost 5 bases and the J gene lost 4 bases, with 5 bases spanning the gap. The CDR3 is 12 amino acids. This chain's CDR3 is CASSSITGELFF. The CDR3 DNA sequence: TGTGCCAGCAGCAGTATCACCGGGGAGCTGTTTTTT.

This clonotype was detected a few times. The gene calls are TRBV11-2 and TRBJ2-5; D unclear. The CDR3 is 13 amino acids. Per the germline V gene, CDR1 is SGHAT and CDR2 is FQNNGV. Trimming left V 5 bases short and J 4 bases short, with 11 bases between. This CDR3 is CASSPMPLETQYF. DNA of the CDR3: TGTGCCAGCAGCCCCATGCCTCTAGAGACCCAGTACTTC.

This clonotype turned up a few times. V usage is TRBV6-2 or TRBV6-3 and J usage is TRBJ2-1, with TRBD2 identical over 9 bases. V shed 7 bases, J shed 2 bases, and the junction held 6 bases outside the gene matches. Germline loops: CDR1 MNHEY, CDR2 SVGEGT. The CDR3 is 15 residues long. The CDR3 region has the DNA TGTGCCAGCAAGGCGGGCGGGGGGGCCTACAATGAGCAGTTCTTC. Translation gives CASKAGGGAYNEQFF.

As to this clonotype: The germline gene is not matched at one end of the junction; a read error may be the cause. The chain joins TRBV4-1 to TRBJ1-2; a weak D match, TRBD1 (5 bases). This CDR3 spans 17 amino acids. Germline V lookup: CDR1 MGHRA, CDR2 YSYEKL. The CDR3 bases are TGCACCAGCAGCCAGGAATATAGGACAAGGGTTCCCTATGGCTACACCTTC. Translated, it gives CTSSQEYRTRVPYGYTF.

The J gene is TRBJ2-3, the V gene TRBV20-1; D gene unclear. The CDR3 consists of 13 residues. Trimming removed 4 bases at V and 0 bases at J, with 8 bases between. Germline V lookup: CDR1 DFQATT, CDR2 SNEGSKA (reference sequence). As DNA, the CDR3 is TGCAGTGCTACCGCCCTAAGCACAGATACGCAGTATTTT. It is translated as CSATALSTDTQYF.

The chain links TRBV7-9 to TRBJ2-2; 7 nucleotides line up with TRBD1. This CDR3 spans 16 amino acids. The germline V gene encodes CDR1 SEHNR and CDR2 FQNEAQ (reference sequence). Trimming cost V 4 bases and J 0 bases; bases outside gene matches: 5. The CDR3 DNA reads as TGTGCCAGCAGCTCATTTACAGGGGCGAACACCGGGGAGCTGTTTTTT. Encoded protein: CASSSFTGANTGELFF. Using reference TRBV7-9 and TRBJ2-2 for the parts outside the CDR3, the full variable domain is DTGVSQNPRHKITKRGQNVTFRCDPISEHNRLYWYRQTLGQGPEFLTYFQNEAQLEKSRLLSDRFSAERPKGSFSTLEIQRTEQGDSAMYLCASSSFTGANTGELFFGEGSRLTVL.

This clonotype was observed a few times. In DNA, the CDR3 is TGTGCCAGCAGCATTAGGACAGGGGAACCCGGGGAGCTGTTTTTT. This gives the protein CASSIRTGEPGELFF. This chain links TRBV7-2 with TRBJ2-2, with TRBD1 matching 9 bases. CDR1 is SGHTA, CDR2 FQGNSA, per germline. This CDR3 spans 15 amino acids. V gave up 5 bases and J gave up 6 bases; unmatched junction bases: 7.

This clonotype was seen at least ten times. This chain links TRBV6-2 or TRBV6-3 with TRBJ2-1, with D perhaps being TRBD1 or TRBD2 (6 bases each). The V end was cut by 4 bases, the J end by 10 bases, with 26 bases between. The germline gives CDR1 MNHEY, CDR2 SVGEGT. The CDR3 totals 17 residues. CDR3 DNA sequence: TGTGCCAGCAGTTTGGAATCGGGGACAACAGGGAGGAGGGAGCAGTTCTTC. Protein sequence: CASSLESGTTGRREQFF.

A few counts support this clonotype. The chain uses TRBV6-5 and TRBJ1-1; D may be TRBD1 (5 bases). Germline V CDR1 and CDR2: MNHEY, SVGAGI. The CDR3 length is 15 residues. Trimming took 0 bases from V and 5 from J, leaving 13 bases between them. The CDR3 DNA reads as TGTGCCAGCAGTTACTCGGGGACCGTGGGGACTGAAGCTTTCTTT. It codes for CASSYSGTVGTEAFF.

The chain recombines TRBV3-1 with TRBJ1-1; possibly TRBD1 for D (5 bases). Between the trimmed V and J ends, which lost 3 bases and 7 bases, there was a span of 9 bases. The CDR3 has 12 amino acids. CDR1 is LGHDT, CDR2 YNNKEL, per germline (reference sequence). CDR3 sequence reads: CASSHGGLEAFF. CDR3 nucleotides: TGTGCCAGCAGCCACGGGGGACTTGAAGCTTTCTTT.

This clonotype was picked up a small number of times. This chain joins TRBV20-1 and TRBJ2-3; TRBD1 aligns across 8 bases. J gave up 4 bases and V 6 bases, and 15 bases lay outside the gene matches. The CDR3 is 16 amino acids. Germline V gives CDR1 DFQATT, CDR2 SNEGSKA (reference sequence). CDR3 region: CSAQRGWAGGADTQYF. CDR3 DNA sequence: TGCAGTGCCCAGAGAGGGTGGGCAGGGGGCGCAGATACGCAGTATTTT.

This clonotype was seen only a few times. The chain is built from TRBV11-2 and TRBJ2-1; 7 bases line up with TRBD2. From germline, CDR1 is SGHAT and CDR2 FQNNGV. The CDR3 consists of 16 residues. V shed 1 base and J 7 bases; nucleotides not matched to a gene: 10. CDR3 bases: TGTGCCAGCAGCTTAGTACTTGGGGGGAGGGGTAATGAGCAGTTCTTC. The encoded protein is CASSLVLGGRGNEQFF.

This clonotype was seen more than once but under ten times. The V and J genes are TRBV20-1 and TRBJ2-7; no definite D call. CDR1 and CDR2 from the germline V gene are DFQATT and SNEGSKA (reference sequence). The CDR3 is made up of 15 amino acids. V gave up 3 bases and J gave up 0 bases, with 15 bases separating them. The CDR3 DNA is TGCAGTGCTAGTTCGGGTAGGCTGAGCTCCTACGAGCAGTACTTC. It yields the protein CSASSGRLSSYEQYF.

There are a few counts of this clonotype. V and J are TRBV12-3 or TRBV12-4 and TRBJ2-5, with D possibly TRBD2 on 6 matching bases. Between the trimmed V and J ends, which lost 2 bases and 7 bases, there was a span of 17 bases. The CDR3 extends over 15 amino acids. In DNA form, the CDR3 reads TGTGCCAGCAGTTTAAGGGCGGGACCAAGGGGGACCCAGTACTTC. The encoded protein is CASSLRAGPRGTQYF.

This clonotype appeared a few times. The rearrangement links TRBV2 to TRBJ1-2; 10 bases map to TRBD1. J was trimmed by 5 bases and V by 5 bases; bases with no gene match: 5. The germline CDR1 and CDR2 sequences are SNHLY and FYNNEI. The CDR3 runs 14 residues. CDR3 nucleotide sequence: TGTGCCAGCAGTATGACAGGGGGCTATTATGGCTACACCTTC. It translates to CASSMTGGYYGYTF.

In DNA, the CDR3 is TGCGCCAGCAGCTTGGGGGTTGTGAATTCACCCCTCCACTTT. Its translation is CASSLGVVNSPLHF. The chain is built from TRBV5-1 and TRBJ1-6, with D unresolved. Deletions cut 0 bases from V and 7 bases from J, with 8 bases between. CDR3 length: 14 residues. Germline V gene data show CDR1 as SGHRS and CDR2 as YFSETQ.

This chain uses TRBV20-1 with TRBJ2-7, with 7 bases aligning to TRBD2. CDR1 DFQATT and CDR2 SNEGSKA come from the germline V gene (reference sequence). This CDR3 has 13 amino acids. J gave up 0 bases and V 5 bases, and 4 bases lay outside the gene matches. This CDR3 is CSASRDYSYEQYF. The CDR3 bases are TGCAGTGCTTCACGGGACTACTCCTACGAGCAGTACTTC.

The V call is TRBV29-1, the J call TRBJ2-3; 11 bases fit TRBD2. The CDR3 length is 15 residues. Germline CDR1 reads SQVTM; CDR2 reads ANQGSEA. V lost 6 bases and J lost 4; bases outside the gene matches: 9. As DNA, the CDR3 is TGCAGCGTCGCGTTGACTAGCGGGATCCCAGATACGCAGTATTTT. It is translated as CSVALTSGIPDTQYF.

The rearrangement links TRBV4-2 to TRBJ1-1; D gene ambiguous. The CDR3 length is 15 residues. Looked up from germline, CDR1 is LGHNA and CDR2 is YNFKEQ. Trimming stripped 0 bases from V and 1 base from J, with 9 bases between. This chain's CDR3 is CASSQDRAANTEAFF. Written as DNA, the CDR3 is TGTGCCAGCAGCCAAGATAGGGCAGCGAACACTGAAGCTTTCTTT.

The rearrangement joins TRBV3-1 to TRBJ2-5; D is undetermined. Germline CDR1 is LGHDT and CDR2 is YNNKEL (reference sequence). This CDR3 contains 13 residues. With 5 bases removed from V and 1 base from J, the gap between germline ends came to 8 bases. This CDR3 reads CASSSGFQETQYF. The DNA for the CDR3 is TGTGCCAGCAGCTCCGGGTTCCAAGAGACCCAGTACTTC.